This T cell receptor beta chain derives from a study of blood T cell repertoires in COVID-19. Study at large: There were acute and convalescent COVID-19 samples, and they came from the United States, Italy and Spain. Sources were T cells, B-cell-depleted T cells, or PBMCs; the material itself was cDNA or gDNA.

This clone appeared once. Seattle patients were enrolled during active infection and followed longitudinally. The repertoire was sequenced with immunoSEQ multiplex PCR; TCRdb's copy has only in-frame clones and lacks some. The data show around 37,000 clones, with approximately 81% seen just once and under 2% held by the top ten. The CDR3 length is 12 residues. Germline V lookup: CDR1 MNHEY, CDR2 SMNVEV (reference sequence). Trimming pared 6 bases from V and 6 bases from J, leaving 9 bases between. Specimen: peripheral blood. The clonotype was recovered from a man aged 60 to 75 with COVID-19, enrolled during active disease. V is TRBV27 and J is TRBJ1-5, with no clear D. CDR3 nucleotides: TGTGCCAGCAGGACGGGGAGTCAGCCCCAGCATTTT. It encodes CASRTGSQPQHF.